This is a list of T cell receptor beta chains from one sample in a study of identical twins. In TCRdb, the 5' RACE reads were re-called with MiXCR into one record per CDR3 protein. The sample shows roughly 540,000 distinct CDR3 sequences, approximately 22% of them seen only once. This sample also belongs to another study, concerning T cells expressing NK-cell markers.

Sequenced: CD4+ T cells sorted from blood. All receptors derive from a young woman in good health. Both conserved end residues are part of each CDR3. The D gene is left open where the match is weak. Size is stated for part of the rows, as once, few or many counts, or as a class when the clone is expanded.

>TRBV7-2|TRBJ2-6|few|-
TGTGCCAGCAGCTTAGTTGGCGCCGGCTCTGGGGCCAACGTCCTGACTTTC
CASSLVGAGSGANVLTF
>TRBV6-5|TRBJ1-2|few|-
TGTGCCAGCAGTTACAGGGGCCTAAACTATGGCTACACCTTC
CASSYRGLNYGYTF
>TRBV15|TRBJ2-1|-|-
TGTGCCACCAGCAGACCTGACCGGTACGGCAATGAGCAGTTCTTC
CATSRPDRYGNEQFF
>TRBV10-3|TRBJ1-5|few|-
TGTGCCATCAGTGAGTCGATGAATCAGCCCCAGCATTTT
CAISESMNQPQHF
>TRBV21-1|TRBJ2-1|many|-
TGTGCCAGCAGCAAAGGGGCGGGGGGACATGAGCAGTTCTTC
CASSKGAGGHEQFF
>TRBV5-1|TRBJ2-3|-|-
TGCGCCAGCAGCTTGGAACAGCCAGATACGCAGTATTTT
CASSLEQPDTQYF
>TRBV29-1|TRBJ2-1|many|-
TGCAGCGTAGGAGCCAGCGGACCCTACAATGAGCAGTTCTTC
CSVGASGPYNEQFF
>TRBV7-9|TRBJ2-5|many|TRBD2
TGTGCCAGCAGCACCCGACTAGCAGAGACCCAGTACTTC
CASSTRLAETQYF
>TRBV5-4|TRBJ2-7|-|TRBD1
TGTGCCAGCAGCCCCCCTGGGGGGGACAGGGCCTACGAGCAGTACTTC
CASSPPGGDRAYEQYF
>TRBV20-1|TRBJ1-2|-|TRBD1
TGCAGTGCCAGGGGGTGGGAGTCCTATGGCTACACCTTC
CSARGWESYGYTF
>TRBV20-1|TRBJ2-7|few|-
TGCAGTGCGAGGGGAACGGATCCCTACGAGCAGTACTTC
CSARGTDPYEQYF
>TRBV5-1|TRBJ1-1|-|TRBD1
TGCGCCAGCAGCTTGAACAGGGGGTATGAAGCTTTCTTT
CASSLNRGYEAFF
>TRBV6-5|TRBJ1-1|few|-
TGTGCCAGCAGCTACAGAGGTGAAGGAGCTTTCTTT
CASSYRGEGAFF
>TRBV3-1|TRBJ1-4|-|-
TGTGCCAGCAGCCAAGAGGGGTACGCAGCCCCAAAACTGTTTTTT
CASSQEGYAAPKLFF
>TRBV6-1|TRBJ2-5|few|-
TGTGCCAGCAGTCCAGGGGGGCACGAGACCCAGTACTTC
CASSPGGHETQYF
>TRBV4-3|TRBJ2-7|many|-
TGCGCCAGCAGCCTAACGCGAGGTGGATACGAGCAGTACTTC
CASSLTRGGYEQYF
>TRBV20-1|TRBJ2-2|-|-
TGCAGTGTACTACAGGGCCAGGGGTCCACCGGGGAGCTGTTTTTT
CSVLQGQGSTGELFF
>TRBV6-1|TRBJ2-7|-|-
TGTGCCACGCCACGGTGGCAGGGAACGGACGAGCAGTACTTC
CATPRWQGTDEQYF
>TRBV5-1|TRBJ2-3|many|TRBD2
TGCGCCAGCAGCGGACGCGGACTAGCGGGGCGGCACACAGATACGCAGTATTTT
CASSGRGLAGRHTDTQYF
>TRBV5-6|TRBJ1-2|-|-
TGTGCCAGCAGCCTCCGGGACGCAGGATTCTATGGCTACACCTTC
CASSLRDAGFYGYTF
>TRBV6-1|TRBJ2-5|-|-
TGTGCCGCAACCTGGGGAGGAGAGACCCAGTACTTC
CAATWGGETQYF
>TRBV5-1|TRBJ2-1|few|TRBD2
TGCGCCAGCAGCCGGACTAGTTCGGGAGAGCAGTTCTTC
CASSRTSSGEQFF
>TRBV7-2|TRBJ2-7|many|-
TGTGCCAGCAGCTTAGCTAGAACCTACGAGCAGTACTTC
CASSLARTYEQYF
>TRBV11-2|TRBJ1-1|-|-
TGTGCCAGCGCCGTGGGGGGACGTACTGAAGCTTTCTTT
CASAVGGRTEAFF
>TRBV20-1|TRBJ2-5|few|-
TGCAGTGCGCCTCCGGGGCCGTACCAAGAGACCCAGTACTTC
CSAPPGPYQETQYF
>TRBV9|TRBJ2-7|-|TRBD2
TGTGCCAGCAGCGTAGCTGCGGGAGAAACCTACGAGCAGTACTTC
CASSVAAGETYEQYF
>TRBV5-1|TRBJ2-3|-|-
TGCGCCAGCAGCTTGGCTAGCTTTGAAGATACGCAGTATTTT
CASSLASFEDTQYF
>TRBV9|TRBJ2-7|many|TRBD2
TGTGCCAGCAGCGTAGGGGGGACCGCTCCGGGACTAGCGGGGACTTACTACGAGCAGTACTTC
CASSVGGTAPGLAGTYYEQYF
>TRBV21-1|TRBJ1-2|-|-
TGTGCCAGCAGCAACACCCCCTCTGAGACGGGTAACTATGGCTACACCTTC
CASSNTPSETGNYGYTF
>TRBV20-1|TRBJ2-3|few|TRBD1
TGCAGTGCTAGAGTGCCGGGGACAGAGGATACGCAGTATTTT
CSARVPGTEDTQYF
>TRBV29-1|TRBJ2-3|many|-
TGCAGCGTGTGGCGGGATACGCAGTATTTT
CSVWRDTQYF
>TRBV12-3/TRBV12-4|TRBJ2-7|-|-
TGTGCCAGCAGCCGAACAAACTCCTACGAGCAGTACTTC
CASSRTNSYEQYF
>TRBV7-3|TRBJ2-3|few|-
TGTGCCAGCAGCTCCCTAGGACTTCAAAAAGATACGCAGTATTTT
CASSSLGLQKDTQYF
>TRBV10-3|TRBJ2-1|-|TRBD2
TGTGCCATCAGCTCTAGCGGGAGAGGGGATAATGAGCAGTTCTTC
CAISSSGRGDNEQFF
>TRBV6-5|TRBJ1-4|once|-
TGTGCCAGCAGTTACGGGAGTTCTTCGGAAAAACTGTTTTTT
CASSYGSSSEKLFF
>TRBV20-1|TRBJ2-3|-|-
TGCAGTGCTAGCCGACCCGGGGTCACAGATACGCAGTATTTT
CSASRPGVTDTQYF
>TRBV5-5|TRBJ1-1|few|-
TGTGCCAGCAGCTTTAAGGTCACGACAGAGAACACTGAAGCTTTCTTT
CASSFKVTTENTEAFF
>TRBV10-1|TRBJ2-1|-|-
TGCGCCTCAGAGGGCACCGATAGGAATGAGCAGTTCTTC
CASEGTDRNEQFF
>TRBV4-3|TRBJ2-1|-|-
TGCGCCAGCAGCCAAGAGAGTAGCAGCTCCTACAATGAGCAGTTCTTC
CASSQESSSSYNEQFF
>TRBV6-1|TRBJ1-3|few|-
TGTGCCAGCAGCCAGGACACCCGCTCTGGAAACACCATATATTTT
CASSQDTRSGNTIYF
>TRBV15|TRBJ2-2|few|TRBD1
TGTGCCACCAGAGGGACAGGGAACACCGGGGAGCTGTTTTTT
CATRGTGNTGELFF